The 20 T cell receptor beta chains listed next were all sequenced from one sample in a study of neoadjuvant nivolumab and ipilimumab in lung cancer. Some clones are missing from TCRdb's copy, which holds only in-frame ones; the method was immunoSEQ multiplex PCR. The data contain approximately 13,000 clones, around 70% of them seen just once; the ten biggest clones take up roughly 24%. The material was peripheral blood, obtained after neoadjuvant nivolumab, alone or with ipilimumab, at or shortly before surgery. The source of these receptors is an adult with non-small cell lung cancer.

The chain uses TRBV20-1 and TRBJ2-1, with D possibly TRBD1 on 5 matching bases. The CDR3 length is 10 residues. V was clipped by 4 bases and J by 7 bases, with 5 bases between them. In germline, CDR1 is DFQATT, CDR2 SNEGSKA (reference sequence). CDR3 amino acids: CSAKGNEQFF. In DNA, the CDR3 is TGCAGTGCTAAGGGGAATGAGCAGTTCTTC.

As DNA, the CDR3 is TGCGCCAGCAGGGAGCAGGGGGCCTTATACAATGAGCAGTTCTTC. This translates into CASREQGALYNEQFF. This chain links TRBV5-1 with TRBJ2-1; 8 bases are shared with TRBD1. Per the germline V gene, CDR1 is SGHRS and CDR2 is YFSETQ. The J segment lost 4 bases and the V segment lost 5 bases, leaving 8 bases of the junction unmatched. The CDR3 has 15 residues. Using reference TRBV5-1 and TRBJ2-1 for the parts outside the CDR3, the full variable domain is KAGVTQTPRYLIKTRGQQVTLSCSPISGHRSVSWYQQTPGQGLQFLFEYFSETQRNKGNFPGRFSGRQFSNSRSEMNVSTLELGDSALYLCASREQGALYNEQFFGPGTRLTVL.

The chain is built from TRBV5-1 and TRBJ2-5; 7 bases fit TRBD1. V lost 3 bases to trimming and J lost 1 base; unmatched junction nucleotides: 3. Germline V gene data show CDR1 as SGHRS and CDR2 as YFSETQ. CDR3 length: 14 residues. CDR3 nucleotide sequence: TGCGCCAGCAGCTCAACAGGGGTCCAAGAGACCCAGTACTTC. Encoded protein: CASSSTGVQETQYF.

Here the CDR3 reads CASSRFLSGGAETQYF. CDR3 bases: TGCGCCAGCAGCCGCTTCCTTTCGGGGGGCGCGGAGACCCAGTACTTC. This rearrangement joins TRBV5-1 to TRBJ2-5, with D perhaps matching TRBD2 (7 bases). V lost 4 bases and J 5 bases, leaving 21 bases between the germline ends. Germline CDR1 reads SGHRS; CDR2 reads YFSETQ. There are 16 residues in the CDR3. Together with reference TRBV5-1 and TRBJ2-5, the CDR3 gives the full variable domain: KAGVTQTPRYLIKTRGQQVTLSCSPISGHRSVSWYQQTPGQGLQFLFEYFSETQRNKGNFPGRFSGRQFSNSRSEMNVSTLELGDSALYLCASSRFLSGGAETQYFGPGTRLLVL.

The chain combines TRBV4-1 with TRBJ2-7; TRBD1 matches 12 bases. The CDR3 covers 15 residues. Germline V lookup: CDR1 MGHRA, CDR2 YSYEKL. The V and J ends lost 2 bases and 10 bases, in that order; junction bases with no gene match: 9. The chain's CDR3 is CASSQIPGQGAEQYF. DNA for the CDR3: TGCGCCAGCAGCCAAATCCCGGGACAGGGGGCGGAACAGTACTTC.

This clone was seen a handful of times. J is TRBJ2-7 and V is TRBV11-3; D is uncertain. Trimming removed 5 bases from V and 3 bases from J, with 17 bases in between. Germline CDR1 and CDR2: SGHNT and YENEEA. The CDR3 contains 15 residues. The CDR3 sequence: CASSPIGVQVYEQYF. CDR3 DNA sequence: TGTGCCAGCAGCCCGATTGGGGTGCAAGTCTACGAGCAGTACTTC.

The rearrangement uses TRBV30 and TRBJ1-2; no definite D call. The ends were cut back, 0 bases at V and 4 bases at J, with 9 bases in the middle. CDR1 and CDR2 from the germline V gene are GTSNPN and SVGIG (reference sequence). The CDR3 sequence is 13 residues long. For the CDR3, the DNA is TGTGCCTGGAGTGTTCCGGACGTCTATGGCTACACCTTC. It yields the protein CAWSVPDVYGYTF.

This chain connects TRBV4-2 to TRBJ2-1, with 8 bases that match TRBD2. CDR1 is LGHNA, CDR2 YNFKEQ, per germline. There are 15 residues in the CDR3. Trimming cost V 5 bases and J 5 bases; bases outside gene matches: 8. Here the CDR3 reads CASSSDGRANNEQFF. The CDR3 DNA reads TGTGCCAGCAGCAGTGACGGGAGGGCCAACAATGAGCAGTTCTTC.

The chain recombines TRBV7-9 with TRBJ2-1, with D maybe TRBD2 (5 bases). The germline gives CDR1 SEHNR, CDR2 FQNEAQ (reference sequence). The V end was cut by 5 bases, the J end by 1 base, with 15 bases between. This CDR3 contains 16 residues. CDR3 sequence (DNA): TGTGCCAGCAGCCCCTGGACCGGAGGATCCTACAATGAGCAGTTCTTC. The encoded protein is CASSPWTGGSYNEQFF.

The rearrangement joins TRBV5-1 to TRBJ2-7; 11 bases match TRBD2. V gave up 5 bases and J gave up 5 bases; unmatched junction bases: 3. The CDR3 runs 13 residues. Germline V gene sequence: CDR1 SGHRS, CDR2 YFSETQ. This CDR3 reads CASRGTSGHEQYF. Written as DNA, the CDR3 is TGCGCCAGCAGGGGGACTAGCGGCCACGAGCAGTACTTC. Full variable domain (missing parts from reference TRBV5-1 and TRBJ2-7): KAGVTQTPRYLIKTRGQQVTLSCSPISGHRSVSWYQQTPGQGLQFLFEYFSETQRNKGNFPGRFSGRQFSNSRSEMNVSTLELGDSALYLCASRGTSGHEQYFGPGTRLTVT.

V is TRBV30 and J is TRBJ2-3; D remains ambiguous. The CDR3 is 13 amino acids. CDR1 and CDR2 (germline): GTSNPN, SVGIG (reference sequence). CDR3 amino acids: CVALLRSTDTQYF. In DNA form, the CDR3 reads TGTGTCGCCCTGCTGCGGAGCACAGATACGCAGTATTTT.

This sequence joins TRBV29-1 and TRBJ1-4; 8 bases fit TRBD1. The V gene end was trimmed by 6 bases and the J gene end by 2 bases; junction bases not matched to a gene: 5. Germline CDR1 and CDR2: SQVTM and ANQGSEA. The CDR3 loop spans 14 amino acids. CDR3 protein: CSVADRGTNEKLFF. The DNA of the CDR3 is TGCAGCGTCGCTGACAGGGGCACTAATGAAAAACTGTTTTTT.

The chain has TRBV7-2 and TRBJ2-1; tentatively, D is TRBD2 (5 bases). Between the trimmed V and J ends, which lost 5 bases and 8 bases, there was a span of 16 bases. Germline CDR1 and CDR2: SGHTA and FQGNSA. CDR3 length equals 14 residues. This CDR3 reads CASSIQAERDEQFF. DNA of the CDR3: TGTGCCAGCAGCATACAAGCGGAGAGGGATGAGCAGTTCTTC.

DNA of the CDR3: TGTGCCAGCAGCGTAGGACACAATGAGCAGTTCTTC. This gives the protein CASSVGHNEQFF. The chain is built from TRBV9 and TRBJ2-1; D is unclear. V was trimmed by 0 bases and J by 5 bases, leaving 3 bases between them. The CDR3 is 12 residues long. Germline V CDR1 and CDR2: SGDLS, YYNGEE.

V is TRBV15 and J is TRBJ1-5, with 12 bases lining up with TRBD1. Looked up from germline, CDR1 is LNHNV and CDR2 is YYDKDF (reference sequence). V was clipped by 10 bases and J by 7 bases; unmatched bases: 17. The CDR3 consists of 17 residues. In nucleotides, the CDR3 is TGTGCCATCCTCACCGGGACAGGGGGCGAAGTAAAACAGCCCCAGCATTTT. Protein sequence: CAILTGTGGEVKQPQHF.

The chain has TRBV5-5 and TRBJ1-4; 10 nucleotides align to TRBD1. With V trimmed by 2 bases and J by 11 bases, 6 bases remained unmatched. The CDR3 runs to 14 residues. Germline CDR1 SGHKS, CDR2 YYEKEE (reference sequence). The CDR3 loop is CASSFETTGGKLFF. The CDR3 bases are TGTGCCAGCAGCTTCGAAACGACAGGGGGCAAACTGTTTTTT.

This clone has only a few counts. The gene calls are TRBV5-1 and TRBJ2-5; D may match TRBD1 or TRBD2 (7 bases each). The CDR3 spans 14 residues. The V end lost 4 bases, the J end lost 6 bases, and 16 bases lay between the germline ends. The germline gives CDR1 SGHRS, CDR2 YFSETQ. CDR3 region: CASSLRGGDKTQYF. In DNA, the CDR3 is TGCGCCAGCAGCCTCAGGGGGGGGGATAAGACCCAGTACTTC.

The gene calls are TRBV30 and TRBJ2-7; D assignment may be TRBD1 or TRBD2 (5 bases each). The CDR3 consists of 17 residues. CDR1 is GTSNPN and CDR2 is SVGIG in the germline V gene (reference sequence). The V gene lost 0 bases and the J gene lost 2 bases, with 20 bases spanning the gap. As DNA, the CDR3 is TGTGCCTGGAGTGTACGACGGGACCTTGTCCAAACCTACGAGCAGTACTTC. It codes for CAWSVRRDLVQTYEQYF.

This clone was seen a single time. The chain couples TRBV18 to TRBJ1-5; no clear D. The CDR3 consists of 12 residues. From germline, CDR1 is KGHSH and CDR2 LQKENI. The V and J ends lost 2 bases and 7 bases respectively, with 6 bases between them. The CDR3 loop is CASSPSGQPQHF. The CDR3 bases are TGTGCCAGCTCACCATCAGGACAGCCCCAGCATTTT.

The CDR3 loop reads CASSPRGGYEQYF. CDR3 nucleotides: TGCGCCAGCAGCCCCCGCGGAGGATACGAGCAGTACTTC. The chain carries TRBV5-1 and TRBJ2-7; weak D call: TRBD2 (5 bases). This CDR3 has 13 residues. Germline V gene lookup returns CDR1 SGHRS and CDR2 YFSETQ. The V gene lost 4 bases and the J gene lost 4 bases, with 12 bases spanning the gap.